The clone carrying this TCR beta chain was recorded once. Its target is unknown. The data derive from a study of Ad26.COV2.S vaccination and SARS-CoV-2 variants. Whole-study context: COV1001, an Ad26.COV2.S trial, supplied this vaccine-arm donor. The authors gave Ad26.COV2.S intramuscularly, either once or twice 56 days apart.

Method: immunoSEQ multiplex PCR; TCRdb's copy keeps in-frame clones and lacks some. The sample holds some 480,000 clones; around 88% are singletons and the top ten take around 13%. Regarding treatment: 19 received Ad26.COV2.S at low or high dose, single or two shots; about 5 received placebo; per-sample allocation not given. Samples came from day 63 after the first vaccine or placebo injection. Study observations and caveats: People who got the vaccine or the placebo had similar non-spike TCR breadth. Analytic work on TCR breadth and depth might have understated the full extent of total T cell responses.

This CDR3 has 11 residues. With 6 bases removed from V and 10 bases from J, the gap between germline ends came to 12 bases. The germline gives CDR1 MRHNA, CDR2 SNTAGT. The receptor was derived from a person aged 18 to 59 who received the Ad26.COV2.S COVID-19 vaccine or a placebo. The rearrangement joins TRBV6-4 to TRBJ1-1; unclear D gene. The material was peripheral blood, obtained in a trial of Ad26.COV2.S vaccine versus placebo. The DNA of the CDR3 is TGTGCCAGCAGGGTAATTTTGGGAGCTTTCTTT. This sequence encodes CASRVILGAFF.